This T cell receptor beta chain was retrieved from a study of PD-1 blockade in classical Hodgkin lymphoma. Findings of the study overall: Prior therapy or disease activity may underlie the repertoire differences, whose causes remain undefined.

Assay: immunoSEQ multiplex PCR; the TCRdb copy retains only in-frame clones and omits some. Of 100,000 to 120,000 clones listed, roughly 87% are singletons. The CDR3 loop spans 19 amino acids. Trimming removed 5 bases from V and 4 bases from J; junction bases left unmatched: 17. The germline V gene has CDR1 MNHEY and CDR2 SMNVEV (reference sequence). As concerns this clone: Its cognate antigen is unknown.

Each patient relapsed following autologous stem cell transplantation, and prior brentuximab vedotin exposure differed. This receptor was obtained from a human donor with classical Hodgkin lymphoma. The specimen comprised peripheral blood mononuclear cells (PBMCs), sampled before the second cycle of nivolumab. V usage is TRBV27 and J usage is TRBJ2-2; 9 bases map to TRBD2. The CDR3 spells CASSEIRLAGDSATGELFF. As DNA, the CDR3 is TGTGCCAGCAGTGAAATCCGGTTAGCGGGAGATTCCGCCACCGGGGAGCTGTTTTTT.